This T cell receptor (beta chain) was sequenced during a study of coeliac disease. Sequenced by immunoSEQ multiplex PCR; TCRdb stores in-frame clones only, minus some. The sample has about 5,000 clones, about 70% seen once. The table lists this clone with a few counts. Its antigen is unknown. General study results and limits: Known gliadin-specific TRB sequences: about 50% of the 18 coeliac samples, only 1 of 6 controls.

Looked up from germline, CDR1 is LGHNA and CDR2 is YNFKEQ. The CDR3 extends over 14 amino acids. Trimming took 4 bases from V and 2 from J, leaving 9 bases between them. One frozen roughly 480,000-cell aliquot per fraction was sequenced. The TCR originated in a young man with celiac disease on a gluten-free diet. V usage is TRBV4-2 and J usage is TRBJ1-3, with TRBD1 as a possible D gene (5 bases). The specimen was lymphocytes from the gut lamina propria. CDR3 in DNA: TGTGCCAGCAGCCCAGGGACTGCTGGAAACACCATATATTTT. Its translation is CASSPGTAGNTIYF.